This is a list of T cell receptor beta chains from one sample in a study of blood T cell repertoires in COVID-19. TCRdb keeps only in-frame clones here, not all; method: immunoSEQ multiplex PCR. The table lists a few hundred thousand clones, roughly nine tenths of them singletons. What was sequenced was peripheral blood. The receptors were sampled from a woman aged 25 to 39 with COVID-19, enrolled during active disease. Each CDR3 is given without its conserved first and last residue. Fields, in order: V gene, J gene, CDR3 length, CDR3 protein.

v_call: TRBV7-2; j_call: TRBJ2-2; cdr3_length: 12; cdr3_aa: ASSFGGNTGELF
v_call: TRBV28; j_call: TRBJ2-5; cdr3_length: 11; cdr3_aa: ASSFGYQETQY
v_call: TRBV11-2; j_call: TRBJ2-3; cdr3_length: 14; cdr3_aa: ASSLFSGGATDTQY
v_call: TRBV7-2; j_call: TRBJ1-1; cdr3_length: 12; cdr3_aa: ASSLNGEYTEAF
v_call: TRBV18; j_call: TRBJ2-5; cdr3_length: 12; cdr3_aa: ASSPGQARSSQY
v_call: TRBV2; j_call: TRBJ2-7; cdr3_length: 10; cdr3_aa: ASTRQSGGQY
v_call: TRBV14; j_call: TRBJ2-7; cdr3_length: 11; cdr3_aa: ASSLGGSYEQY
v_call: TRBV4-3; j_call: TRBJ1-2; cdr3_length: 15; cdr3_aa: ASSQDPPGGASYGYT
v_call: TRBV28; j_call: TRBJ2-7; cdr3_length: 12; cdr3_aa: ASSLAGGRYEQY
v_call: TRBV7-9; j_call: TRBJ2-3; cdr3_length: 17; cdr3_aa: ASSSAGTSGSTSTDTQY
v_call: TRBV7-7; j_call: TRBJ2-7; cdr3_length: 13; cdr3_aa: ASSLALGPSYEQY
v_call: TRBV7-9; j_call: TRBJ1-5; cdr3_length: 13; cdr3_aa: ASSSQGAGNQPQH
v_call: TRBV5-6; j_call: TRBJ2-2; cdr3_length: 13; cdr3_aa: ASSLGRGYTGELF
v_call: TRBV7-2; j_call: TRBJ2-5; cdr3_length: 12; cdr3_aa: ASSLARGWETQY
v_call: TRBV5-1; j_call: TRBJ2-3; cdr3_length: 14; cdr3_aa: ASSLGQGGGTDTQY
v_call: TRBV18; j_call: TRBJ2-2; cdr3_length: 14; cdr3_aa: ASSPLGQGATGELF
v_call: TRBV6-6; j_call: TRBJ1-5; cdr3_length: 12; cdr3_aa: ASSYMSGNQPQH
v_call: TRBV9; j_call: TRBJ2-5; cdr3_length: 11; cdr3_aa: ASSGQGRETQY
v_call: TRBV5-1; j_call: TRBJ2-7; cdr3_length: 14; cdr3_aa: ASRAGLAASSYEQY
v_call: TRBV5-4; j_call: TRBJ2-7; cdr3_length: 11; cdr3_aa: ASSLRGGVGWY
v_call: TRBV5-5; j_call: TRBJ2-1; cdr3_length: 14; cdr3_aa: ASSYAGASTYNEQF
v_call: TRBV6-2/TRBV6-3; j_call: TRBJ1-1; cdr3_length: 11; cdr3_aa: ASSSGRYTEAF
v_call: TRBV2; j_call: TRBJ2-4; cdr3_length: 15; cdr3_aa: ASTPGDRGLAKNIQY
v_call: TRBV7-2; j_call: TRBJ1-2; cdr3_length: 15; cdr3_aa: ASSLTDRDPANYGYT
v_call: TRBV27; j_call: TRBJ2-3; cdr3_length: 15; cdr3_aa: ASSRSRLAQTPDTQY
v_call: TRBV9; j_call: TRBJ2-1; cdr3_length: 15; cdr3_aa: ASSVGDYRLNYNEQF
v_call: TRBV6-6; j_call: TRBJ2-5; cdr3_length: 13; cdr3_aa: ASSTAGRGQETQY
v_call: TRBV18; j_call: TRBJ1-2; cdr3_length: 12; cdr3_aa: ASSPPTESYGYT